Presented here are 7 T cell receptor beta chains from one specimen sequenced in a study of control samples from healthy donors and cancer patients. Profiled with immunoSEQ multiplex PCR; TCRdb holds only in-frame clones, not every one. Of over 80,000 clones listed, 91% were seen once; the top ten hold 15% to 19%. Sequencing was done on a sample of blood. The receptors were sampled from a man younger than 40 in good health.

The rearrangement uses TRBV7-6 and TRBJ1-1; D might be TRBD1 (5 bases). V lost 1 base and J 4 bases, leaving 13 bases between the germline ends. Looked up from germline, CDR1 is SGHVS and CDR2 is FNYEAQ. The CDR3 sequence is 15 residues long. The CDR3 DNA follows: TGTGCCAGCAGCTTAGTGGTGGCAGGGAGCACTGAAGCTTTCTTT. Protein product: CASSLVVAGSTEAFF. Using reference TRBV7-6 and TRBJ1-1 for the parts outside the CDR3, the full variable domain is GAGVSQSPRYKVTKRGQDVALRCDPISGHVSLYWYRQALGQGPEFLTYFNYEAQQDKSGLPNDRFSAERPEGSISTLTIQRTEQRDSAMYRCASSLVVAGSTEAFFGQGTRLTVV.

The rearrangement uses TRBV2 and TRBJ1-5, with D perhaps matching TRBD1 (5 bases). The CDR3 covers 16 residues. V lost 5 bases to trimming and J lost 2 bases, with 16 bases between them. Germline V gives CDR1 SNHLY, CDR2 FYNNEI. CDR3 amino acids: CASSWAGYTGNQPQHF. CDR3 bases: TGTGCCAGCAGTTGGGCAGGGTATACGGGCAATCAGCCCCAGCATTTT.

The chain recombines TRBV6-5 with TRBJ2-7; 7 nucleotides agree with TRBD1. CDR1 is MNHEY, CDR2 SVGAGI, per germline. J was trimmed by 2 bases and V by 7 bases; bases with no gene match: 8. The CDR3 sequence is 14 residues long. The CDR3 region is CASTAQGTTYEQYF. CDR3 DNA sequence: TGTGCCAGCACCGCACAGGGGACCACCTACGAGCAGTACTTC.

The chain employs TRBV10-1 and TRBJ1-5; no definite D call. The CDR3 length is 13 residues. From germline, CDR1 is WNHNN and CDR2 SYGVQD (reference sequence). V was cut by 3 bases and J by 4 bases, with 7 bases left in between. The CDR3 bases are TGCGCCAGCAGTGAACATCCTAATCAGCCCCAGCATTTT. Its protein is CASSEHPNQPQHF.

The rearrangement joins TRBV2 to TRBJ1-2; D is ambiguous. V lost 3 bases and J lost 2, with 13 bases in between. This CDR3 has 15 amino acids. In germline, CDR1 is SNHLY, CDR2 FYNNEI. This CDR3 is CASSEETLPNYGYTF. The CDR3, as DNA: TGTGCCAGCAGTGAGGAGACGTTGCCGAACTATGGCTACACCTTC.

The chain links TRBV19 to TRBJ1-2; no clear D. V dropped 4 bases and J dropped 2 bases, with 14 bases sitting between them. The germline gives CDR1 LNHDA, CDR2 SQIVND (reference sequence). This CDR3 is 15 amino acids long. The CDR3: CASSSYRTDNYGYTF. The CDR3 coding sequence is TGTGCCAGTAGTAGCTACCGGACCGACAACTATGGCTACACCTTC.

CDR3 DNA sequence: TGTGCCAGCAGTTTTATAACAGGACTTGGAAACACCATATATTTT. This codes for CASSFITGLGNTIYF. J is TRBJ1-3 and V is TRBV28; D may be TRBD1 (5 bases). The CDR3 is 15 amino acids. Deletions cut 3 bases from V and 3 bases from J, with 12 bases between. CDR1 and CDR2 (germline): MDHEN, SYDVKM.